The following is a TCR beta chain sequence with its context. Original processing notes: Nucleated cell counts were estimated from reference gene primer amplification. Clones were read by immunoSEQ multiplex PCR, and TCRdb kept only the in-frame ones, dropping some. V and J calls and clone size come straight from that table; D and trimming were deduced from the DNA. The sample consists of under 250,000 clones, 70% to 90% of them appearing once. This sample was included in a study of blood T cell repertoires in COVID-19. Study background: COVID-19 samples, acute and convalescent, were from the United States, Italy and Spain. Sources were T cells, B-cell-depleted T cells, or PBMCs; the material itself was cDNA or gDNA.

Germline V gene data show CDR1 as SGHNT and CDR2 as YENEEA. Trimming removed 6 bases from V and 1 base from J; junction bases left unmatched: 3. CDR3 length equals 14 residues. Sequencing was done on a sample of peripheral blood. The rearrangement links TRBV11-3 to TRBJ2-1; 7 positions agree with TRBD1. This clonotype was sampled from a woman between 70 and 85 years old with active or convalescent COVID-19. CDR3 amino acids: CASRPTGSYNEQFF. The CDR3 coding sequence is TGTGCCAGCAGACCGACAGGGTCCTACAATGAGCAGTTCTTC.